The entry below describes one T cell receptor beta chain. The germline V gene has CDR1 SGHVS and CDR2 FNYEAQ. CDR3 length: 15 residues. V was pared by 5 bases and J by 2 bases, with 6 bases of the junction left unmatched. The data were produced by immunoSEQ multiplex PCR, yet TCRdb's version contains in-frame clones alone and is incomplete. This table has about 74,000 clones, 75% to 80% appearing once. This specimen belongs to a study of blood T cell repertoires in COVID-19. Sequencing was done on a sample of peripheral blood. The clonotype comes from a human donor in a cohort sampled during active COVID-19. The rearrangement links TRBV7-6 to TRBJ1-3; TRBD1 agrees at 7 bases. The DNA for the CDR3 is TGTGCCAGCAGCGCAACCGGGACAGCTGGAAACACCATATATTTT. Residues: CASSATGTAGNTIYF.